This TCR beta chain was sequenced during a study of spatial heterogeneity in lung cancer. The overall study: Combinations of a unique TCR and a UMI were tallied in raw reads, and on average each appeared more than ten times. Study-level results: Expanded intratumoral alpha and beta TCR counts tracked tumor mutation counts.

This clonotype is classed as medium-sized. No antigen is known for it. Trimming at V came to 4 bases and at J to 0 bases, leaving 5 bases not matched to a gene. This CDR3 contains 15 residues. Germline CDR1 and CDR2: SGDLS and YYNGEE. Sample time point: sample taken at primary tumor resection. Material for sequencing was whole RNA from tumor, nontumor lung or frozen PBMC, left unsorted. Every TCR cDNA molecule bore a unique molecular identifier. Each CDR3 protein gets one entry after TCRdb re-called the 5' RACE reads with MiXCR. Seen here are about 3,000 distinct CDR3 sequences, approximately 16% observed once, and the top ten hold roughly 10%.

The receptor comes from a male donor with early-stage non-small cell lung cancer. The sequenced sample was lung tumor tissue, obtained at surgery. J is TRBJ2-3 and V is TRBV9, with 7 bases fitting TRBD1. DNA for the CDR3: TGTGCCAGCAGCCAGGGGACAGTCAGCACAGATACGCAGTATTTT. Its translation is CASSQGTVSTDTQYF.